The rows below give T cell receptor beta chains drawn from one sample of a study of CD8+CD57+ T cells in acquired aplastic anemia. MiXCR, run by TCRdb on the reads, gives a single entry per CDR3 protein. The data hold about 160,000 distinct CDR3 sequences, with roughly 43% observed a single time. Sequencing used sorted CD4+, CD8+, or CD8+CD57+ T cells (not recorded which) from PBMCs. All receptors derive from a human donor with aplastic anemia. CDR3s include the opening cysteine and the closing phenylalanine or tryptophan. The D gene is left open where the match is weak. Not all rows give a size; the values are once, few, many and, for expanded clones, a class.

d_call	clone_size	j_call	v_call	cdr3_nt	cdr3_aa
-	many	TRBJ2-7	TRBV7-9	TGCGCCAGCAGCTCGCTTTCCTACGAGCAGTACTTC	CASSSLSYEQYF
TRBD1	many	TRBJ1-1	TRBV6-1	TGTGCCAGCTCAAAAAGACAGGGCGCCACTGAAGCTTTCTTT	CASSKRQGATEAFF
-	-	TRBJ1-6	TRBV11-2	TGTGCCAGCAGCTTCCGAGGACTTCATTCGGGTTCACCCCTCCACTTT	CASSFRGLHSGSPLHF
TRBD1	-	TRBJ2-2	TRBV24-1	TGTGCCACCAGTGATTTGAGGACAGGGGATACCGGGGAGCTGTTTTTT	CATSDLRTGDTGELFF
-	-	TRBJ2-1	TRBV20-1	TGCAGTGCTATAAGTGCCGGCACACAGGACTATGAGCAGTTCTTC	CSAISAGTQDYEQFF
TRBD2	few	TRBJ2-1	TRBV20-1	TGCAGTGCTAGAGACCTAGCGGGCAATGAGCAGTTCTTC	CSARDLAGNEQFF
-	many	TRBJ2-1	TRBV24-1	TGTGCCACCAGTGATCCAGGGGGGGACTTACATGAGCAGTTCTTC	CATSDPGGDLHEQFF
TRBD2	-	TRBJ2-1	TRBV10-3	TGTGCCACCAGCGGGGGAGGGGGAGGGTATGAGCAGTTCTTC	CATSGGGGGYEQFF
TRBD2	many	TRBJ2-3	TRBV6-1	TGTGCCAGCAGCCCCGACCCTCGACTAGCGGGAGAGGTAGATACGCAGTATTTT	CASSPDPRLAGEVDTQYF
-	-	TRBJ2-7	TRBV7-3	TGTGCCAGCAGCTTGGCGAGTAGGGGCCACTACGAGCAGTACTTC	CASSLASRGHYEQYF
-	many	TRBJ2-1	TRBV11-2	TGTGCCAGCAGCTTACGGCGGTACTACAATGAGCAGTTCTTC	CASSLRRYYNEQFF
-	-	TRBJ2-3	TRBV7-3	TGTGCCAGCAGCTTAATGGGTGGGACAGATACGCAGTATTTT	CASSLMGGTDTQYF
-	-	TRBJ2-3	TRBV5-5	TGTGCCAGCAGCACCAGTTCGGCCGCAGATACGCAGTATTTT	CASSTSSAADTQYF
TRBD1	many	TRBJ1-4	TRBV12-3/TRBV12-4	TGTGCCAGCAACTCGCCGGGACAGGGGGAAAAACTGTTTTTT	CASNSPGQGEKLFF
-	many	TRBJ1-6	TRBV30	TGTGCCTGGAGCGTGAATAGGGGATCACCCCTCCACTTT	CAWSVNRGSPLHF
TRBD2	-	TRBJ2-1	TRBV24-1	TGTGCCACCAGTGATCCGGTAGCGGGGGGCGATGAGCAGTTCTTC	CATSDPVAGGDEQFF
-	few	TRBJ1-1	TRBV10-3	TGTGCCATCGGCAGAGAGGAACACACTGAAGCTTTCTTT	CAIGREEHTEAFF
-	-	TRBJ1-1	TRBV2	TGTGCCAGCAGTGAGAAGCGGAGGGGAGGGAGCACTGAAGCTTTCTTT	CASSEKRRGGSTEAFF
-	many	TRBJ1-5	TRBV20-1	TGCAGTGCTAAGCCTCAGGGTGAAGGGCCCCAGCATTTT	CSAKPQGEGPQHF
-	-	TRBJ1-1	TRBV25-1	TGTGCCAGCACCCCAGGGGCCAGCCAGAACACTGAAGCTTTCTTT	CASTPGASQNTEAFF
-	many	TRBJ2-7	TRBV5-1	TGCGCCAGCAGCTTTACAGGGACTTTTGACGAGCAGTACTTC	CASSFTGTFDEQYF
-	many	TRBJ1-2	TRBV5-1	TGCGCCAGCAGCTTGGATGCGGGAGCTAACTATGGCTACACCTTC	CASSLDAGANYGYTF
-	-	TRBJ2-3	TRBV20-1	TGCAGTGCTAGAGATTCCCGGGGGGCCGAACACACAGATACGCAGTATTTT	CSARDSRGAEHTDTQYF
-	many	TRBJ1-5	TRBV12-3/TRBV12-4	TGTGCCAGCAAGAGAAGCAATCAGCCCCAGCATTTT	CASKRSNQPQHF
-	once	TRBJ1-4	TRBV25-1	TGTGCCAGCAGGGATAGGGGTGCAACTAATGAAAAACTGTTTTTT	CASRDRGATNEKLFF
-	few	TRBJ1-5	TRBV20-1	TGCAGTGCCCGCTACCCGACGGGGGAGAATCAGCCCCAGCATTTT	CSARYPTGENQPQHF
TRBD2	-	TRBJ2-1	TRBV6-1	TGTGCCAGCAGACAACAGCGGGGGGGCTCCTACAATGAGCAGTTCTTC	CASRQQRGGSYNEQFF
-	-	TRBJ2-7	TRBV20-1	TGCAGTGCTGGGGGATCCAGCGCCTACGAGCAGTACTTC	CSAGGSSAYEQYF
TRBD1	-	TRBJ2-7	TRBV24-1	TGTGCCACCAGTGCCCCGGGACAGGGCCAGTCCTACGAGCAGTACTTC	CATSAPGQGQSYEQYF
TRBD1	few	TRBJ1-2	TRBV28	TGTGCCAGCAGTTCCCCAGCGGACAGGGCCCCTGGCTACACCTTC	CASSSPADRAPGYTF
-	once	TRBJ2-7	TRBV5-5	TGTGCCAGCAGCTTGGTTGGGGACTCGGTCTACGAGCAGTACTTC	CASSLVGDSVYEQYF
-	-	TRBJ1-6	TRBV11-2	TGTGCCAGCAGCCACGGGACAAGTCATTCACCCCTCCACTTT	CASSHGTSHSPLHF
-	-	TRBJ2-2	TRBV18	TGTGCCAGCTCACCAAAGACAGCGAACACCGGGGAGCTGTTTTTT	CASSPKTANTGELFF
-	-	TRBJ1-6	TRBV19	TGTGCCAGTAGTATCCAGGGTAATTCACCCCTCCACTTT	CASSIQGNSPLHF
-	-	TRBJ1-4	TRBV30	TGTGCCTGGAGGGGAGTCGAAAAACTGTTTTTT	CAWRGVEKLFF